The 27 T cell receptor beta chains reported below all come from one sample, sequenced in a study of blood T cell repertoires in COVID-19. Clones were sequenced by immunoSEQ multiplex PCR, and TCRdb holds only the in-frame ones, with some missing. The sample includes around 150,000 clones, more than 75% of them seen just once. Sequenced sample: peripheral blood. The origin of the receptors is a woman between 70 and 85 years old with COVID-19, enrolled during active disease.

The genes are TRBV19 and TRBJ1-1; 9 bases map to TRBD1. This CDR3 has 15 amino acids. The V and J ends lost 4 bases and 3 bases, in that order; junction bases with no gene match: 6. Per germline, CDR1 LNHDA and CDR2 SQIVND (reference sequence). The CDR3 sequence is CASSTRTGEDTEAFF. In DNA form, the CDR3 reads TGTGCCAGTAGTACTCGGACAGGGGAGGACACTGAAGCTTTCTTT.

V usage is TRBV27 and J usage is TRBJ2-3; unclear D gene. V shed 6 bases and J shed 4 bases, with 11 bases lying between them. The CDR3 has 13 amino acids. Germline assignment: CDR1 MNHEY and CDR2 SMNVEV (reference sequence). CDR3 DNA sequence: TGTGCCAGCAGGCGACTTCCGGCAGATACGCAGTATTTT. Amino acid sequence: CASRRLPADTQYF.

The CDR3, as DNA: TGTGCTAGTCAGGGGGGTTTTGGAAACACCATATATTTT. Translation gives CASQGGFGNTIYF. This chain uses TRBV12-5 with TRBJ1-3, with TRBD1 identical over 7 bases. V lost 8 bases and J lost 3; bases outside the gene matches: 4. This CDR3 spans 13 amino acids. CDR1 and CDR2 from the germline V gene are LGHNT and FRNRAP.

The chain uses TRBV30 and TRBJ2-1; TRBD2 is a possible D gene (5 bases). V was shortened by 4 bases and J by 4 bases, with 14 bases between the two germline ends. The CDR3 covers 14 residues. Germline-derived CDR1 and CDR2 are GTSNPN and SVGIG (reference sequence). CDR3 in DNA: TGTGCCTGGAATGAGGGAAAAGGGTACAATGAGCAGTTCTTC. It translates to CAWNEGKGYNEQFF. The complete variable domain, with remaining parts taken from reference TRBV30 and TRBJ2-1, reads SQTIHQWPATLVQPVGSPLSLECTVEGTSNPNLYWYRQAAGRGLQLLFYSVGIGQISSEVPQNLSASRPQDRQFILSSKKLLLSDSGFYLCAWNEGKGYNEQFFGPGTRLTVL.

The V gene is TRBV4-1, the J gene TRBJ1-2; TRBD1 might be the D (5 bases). V lost 1 base and J 4 bases, leaving 10 bases between the germline ends. Germline lookup yields CDR1 MGHRA and CDR2 YSYEKL. The CDR3 spans 14 residues. CDR3 DNA: TGCGCCAGCAGCCAAGCCGCGACAGCCTATGGCTACACCTTC. Translated, it gives CASSQAATAYGYTF.

This clone was recorded a few times. The CDR3 region has the DNA TGTGCCAGCAGCTTGACAGGGGCTGGAAACACCATATATTTT. Translation gives CASSLTGAGNTIYF. The rearrangement uses TRBV3-1 (or the pseudogene TRBV3-2) and TRBJ1-3; 8 bases align to TRBD1. V trimming: 5 bases; J trimming: 2 bases; junction bases outside the gene matches: 2. Germline CDR1 LGHDT, CDR2 YNNKEL (reference sequence). This CDR3 is built from 14 residues.

This clone has more than one count but fewer than ten. This rearrangement joins TRBV10-3 to TRBJ2-7, with a possible D match to TRBD2 (6 bases). Trimming pared 0 bases from V and 5 bases from J, leaving 11 bases between. The CDR3 contains 14 residues. Germline CDR1 reads ENHRY; CDR2 reads SYGVKD. The CDR3 loop reads CAISESVDYHEQYF. The DNA for the CDR3 is TGTGCCATCAGTGAGTCCGTGGACTATCACGAGCAGTACTTC.

This chain joins TRBV11-2 and TRBJ2-1; 10 bases are a match to TRBD1. Germline V CDR1 and CDR2: SGHAT, FQNNGV. The CDR3 is 14 amino acids. With V trimmed by 5 bases and J by 6 bases, 4 bases remained unmatched. The CDR3 sequence: CASSGRTGGNEQFF. The CDR3 region has the DNA TGTGCCAGCAGCGGACGGACAGGGGGCAATGAGCAGTTCTTC.

This clone was picked up a small number of times. This rearrangement joins TRBV7-2 to TRBJ1-6; perhaps TRBD1 as D (5 bases). CDR1 is SGHTA and CDR2 is FQGNSA in the germline V gene. The CDR3 has 16 residues. V shed 2 bases and J shed 0 bases, with 8 bases lying between them. DNA of the CDR3: TGTGCCAGCAGCTTACGGGGGAGCTCCTATAATTCACCCCTCCACTTT. This sequence encodes CASSLRGSSYNSPLHF.

V usage is TRBV5-4 and J usage is TRBJ1-4; D call uncertain. V was shortened by 0 bases and J by 13 bases, with 13 bases between the two germline ends. The CDR3 is 13 amino acids. The germline CDR1 and CDR2 sequences are SGHNT and YYREEE (reference sequence). The CDR3 DNA is TGTGCCAGCAGCTTGGATGTTGGCCGGGGACTGTTTTTT. As protein: CASSLDVGRGLFF.

The chain couples TRBV14 to TRBJ2-7; maybe TRBD1 (6 bases). The CDR3 spans 15 residues. Trimming shortened V by 4 bases and J by 4 bases, and 17 bases separated the two germline ends. Germline CDR1 SGHDN, CDR2 FVKESK. The CDR3 DNA follows: TGTGCCAGCAGCCCGATGGGGGCAAGGGGTTACGAGCAGTACTTC. Protein product: CASSPMGARGYEQYF.

V gene TRBV24-1 combines with J gene TRBJ2-7, with TRBD1 identical over 8 bases. The CDR3 runs 14 residues. Germline trimming cut 4 bases from V and 4 bases from J; bases unmatched to any gene: 5. CDR1 and CDR2 (germline): KGHDR, SFDVKD. CDR3 coding DNA: TGTGCCACCAGTGAGGGGACAGGTCCATACGAGCAGTACTTC. As protein: CATSEGTGPYEQYF.

This clone was counted a few times. The rearrangement joins TRBV10-1 to TRBJ1-2, with TRBD1 identical over 7 bases. Unmatched junction bases numbered 7, after V lost 4 bases and J lost 5 bases. The CDR3 runs to 14 residues. Germline V gene data show CDR1 as WNHNN and CDR2 as SYGVQD (reference sequence). CDR3 in amino acids: CASSGTGAGYGYTF. CDR3 in DNA: TGCGCCAGCAGTGGAACAGGGGCTGGATATGGCTACACCTTC.

On this clone itself: Other nucleotide sequences in the sample specify the same CDR3. The DNA for the CDR3 is TGTGCCAGCTCTCCGACGGGGACAGGAAACACTGAAGCTTTCTTT. Encoded protein: CASSPTGTGNTEAFF. V usage is TRBV18 and J usage is TRBJ1-1, with 8 bases that match TRBD1. The CDR3 is made up of 15 amino acids. V trimming: 6 bases; J trimming: 2 bases; junction bases outside the gene matches: 8. CDR1 and CDR2 from the germline V gene are KGHSH and LQKENI.

V usage is TRBV11-2 and J usage is TRBJ1-2; 8 nucleotides align to TRBD1. V shed 4 bases and J 5 bases; nucleotides not matched to a gene: 9. The germline CDR1 and CDR2 sequences are SGHAT and FQNNGV. The CDR3 runs to 15 residues. The CDR3 DNA is TGTGCCAGCAGCTCCAATACAGGGGGGACTTATGGCTACACCTTC. Its protein product is CASSSNTGGTYGYTF.

The J gene is TRBJ1-5, the V gene TRBV6-5; weak D call: TRBD1 (5 bases). Germline CDR1 and CDR2: MNHEY and SVGAGI. The V end lost 8 bases, the J end lost 7 bases, and 15 bases lay between the germline ends. The CDR3 is 13 amino acids. The CDR3 DNA is TGTGCCAGCGGACCAATCGGGGGGCAGCCCCAGCATTTT. Its protein is CASGPIGGQPQHF.

This clone was seen only a few times. The same CDR3 also results from other DNA sequences found in this sample. V is TRBV11-2 and J is TRBJ2-3; 8 bases fit TRBD2. The CDR3 loop spans 15 amino acids. Germline assignment: CDR1 SGHAT and CDR2 FQNNGV. The V and J ends lost 2 bases and 5 bases, in that order; junction bases with no gene match: 6. DNA for the CDR3: TGTGCCAGCAGCTTAATACGGGGGGGCCTAGATACGCAGTATTTT. It is translated as CASSLIRGGLDTQYF.

The chain carries TRBV24-1 and TRBJ1-6; maybe TRBD1 (5 bases). Germline V gene data show CDR1 as KGHDR and CDR2 as SFDVKD. V was clipped by 6 bases and J by 5 bases, with 10 bases between them. The length of the CDR3 is 14 residues. The CDR3 protein is CATSSGGDNSPLHF. Here the CDR3 DNA reads TGTGCCACCAGTTCCGGGGGTGATAATTCACCCCTCCACTTT.

The chain is built from TRBV27 and TRBJ1-1; D uncertain. V gave up 3 bases and J gave up 0 bases, with 8 bases separating them. This CDR3 contains 14 residues. Germline V gene sequence: CDR1 MNHEY, CDR2 SMNVEV (reference sequence). CDR3 sequence reads: CASSFLQMNTEAFF. The CDR3 bases are TGTGCCAGCAGTTTTTTACAAATGAACACTGAAGCTTTCTTT.

V is TRBV24-1 and J is TRBJ1-4; 8 nucleotides match TRBD1. V was pared by 12 bases and J by 7 bases, with 3 bases of the junction left unmatched. The CDR3 has 11 amino acids. Germline CDR1 and CDR2: KGHDR and SFDVKD. The CDR3 here is CAADRVEKLFF. The CDR3 DNA reads TGTGCCGCGGACAGGGTTGAAAAACTGTTTTTT.

This clone was picked up one time. The chain links TRBV9 to TRBJ1-3, with 9 bases matching TRBD1. The ends lost 4 bases at V and 3 bases at J; junction bases unmatched: 8. The V gene's germline CDR1 is SGDLS and CDR2 YYNGEE. This CDR3 has 16 amino acids. The CDR3 spells CASSTGQGLGGNTIYF. DNA for the CDR3: TGTGCCAGCAGCACGGGACAGGGATTAGGTGGAAACACCATATATTTT.

The V gene is TRBV7-8, the J gene TRBJ1-4; D remains unclear. The CDR3 is made up of 15 amino acids. Trimming removed 1 base from V and 6 bases from J, with 12 bases in between. Germline CDR1 SGHVS, CDR2 FQNEAQ. The CDR3 loop reads CASSLGSPDYEKLFF. The CDR3 DNA reads as TGTGCCAGCAGCTTAGGTTCCCCGGACTATGAAAAACTGTTTTTT.

This clone was seen a few times. The chain links TRBV25-1 to TRBJ2-5; 13 positions match TRBD2. The CDR3 extends over 15 amino acids. Looked up from germline, CDR1 is MGHDK and CDR2 is SYGVNS. With V trimmed by 4 bases and J by 7 bases, 6 bases remained unmatched. The DNA of the CDR3 is TGTGCCAGCAGTGGACTAGCGGGGGGCATGGGGACCCAGTACTTC. Residues: CASSGLAGGMGTQYF.

V gene TRBV11-3 combines with J gene TRBJ2-5; D is possibly TRBD1 (5 bases). Per germline, CDR1 SGHNT and CDR2 YENEEA. The CDR3 runs 13 residues. The V end lost 4 bases, the J end lost 6 bases, and 12 bases lay between the germline ends. The CDR3 reads CASSWGPGKTQYF. CDR3 DNA: TGTGCCAGCAGCTGGGGCCCTGGAAAGACCCAGTACTTC. The full variable domain, its missing parts supplied by reference TRBV11-3 and TRBJ2-5, is EAGVVQSPRYKIIEKKQPVAFWCNPISGHNTLYWYLQNLGQGPELLIRYENEEAVDDSQLPKDRFSAERLKGVDSTLKIQPAELGDSAVYLCASSWGPGKTQYFGPGTRLLVL.

The rearrangement uses TRBV5-6 and TRBJ1-2; the match to TRBD1 covers 9 bases. Germline assignment: CDR1 SGHDT and CDR2 YYEEEE. Trimming cost V 1 base and J 2 bases; bases outside gene matches: 6. This CDR3 is 16 amino acids long. In nucleotides, the CDR3 is TGTGCCAGCAGCTTGCGGAGGACAGGGGTGAACTATGGCTACACCTTC. Residues: CASSLRRTGVNYGYTF.

The chain couples TRBV4-1 to TRBJ1-1; 8 positions agree with TRBD1. The germline CDR1 and CDR2 sequences are MGHRA and YSYEKL. There are 15 residues in the CDR3. J lost 0 bases, V lost 5 bases, and 5 bases had no gene match. This CDR3 is CASSFGTGMNTEAFF. The CDR3 DNA is TGCGCCAGCAGCTTCGGGACAGGCATGAACACTGAAGCTTTCTTT.

The chain joins TRBV6-6 to TRBJ2-2; D may be TRBD2 (7 bases). This CDR3 is 16 amino acids long. Trimming pared 2 bases from V and 0 bases from J, leaving 10 bases between. CDR1 and CDR2 from the germline V gene are MNHNY and SVGAGI (reference sequence). The CDR3 DNA sequence: TGTGCCAGCAGTTACGTGGGGGGGCCGAACACCGGGGAGCTGTTTTTT. Its protein product is CASSYVGGPNTGELFF.